This T cell receptor beta chain was profiled in a study of Tregs in tolerant kidney transplant recipients. Study summary: Recipients received nonmyeloablative bone marrow transplants from related graft donors, with transient mixed chimerism. Study-level points and caveats: Few patients were studied, so findings need validation in larger groups. The most relevant donor-specific Treg TCRbeta repertoire apparently came from expansion with activated donor B cells.

Unstimulated Tregs (CD4+CD25+CD127-) and CD4+CD25- non-Tregs were sorted from PBMCs. As to this clone: Its antigen is not known.

Sequencing used immunoSEQ multiplex PCR; TCRdb keeps in-frame clones, though not all of them. In the table there are about 100,000 clones, roughly 89% of which are singletons. V shed 1 base and J shed 1 base, with 20 bases lying between them. CDR3 size: 18 residues. Germline V gene sequence: CDR1 SGHRS, CDR2 YFSETQ. The V and J genes are TRBV5-1 and TRBJ1-1; D gene ambiguous. This material consisted of CD4+ T cells from blood, taken before the transplant. The sequence was collected from a human donor who received a combined kidney and bone marrow transplant. The CDR3 loop is CASSLRNLWETPNTEAFF. The CDR3 region has the DNA TGCGCCAGCAGCTTGAGAAATTTATGGGAGACCCCGAACACTGAAGCTTTCTTT.